These 31 T cell receptor beta chains were all obtained from the same sample, sequenced in a study of shared clonotypes between healthy human individuals. The assay was immunoSEQ multiplex PCR, and TCRdb's table has in-frame clones only and misses some. The data contain 2 million to 2.5 million clones, approximately 94% of them seen just once; the ten biggest clones take up about 1.1%. Naivety among CD8 cells was defined by CD45RO negativity and positive CCR7 selection, thereby excluding terminally differentiated effector memory CD45RA+ cells. Material for sequencing was naive CD8+ T cells sorted from blood. Receptor source: a man aged 18 to 29 in good health.

The J gene is TRBJ2-7, the V gene TRBV5-6; 7 bases line up with TRBD1. This CDR3 comprises 15 residues. Germline CDR1 reads SGHDT; CDR2 reads YYEEEE. V shed 0 bases and J 5 bases; nucleotides not matched to a gene: 8. The CDR3 protein is CASSLATGKIDEQYF. The CDR3 bases are TGTGCCAGCAGCTTGGCGACAGGGAAGATCGACGAGCAGTACTTC.

The chain has TRBV19 and TRBJ2-6; D may match TRBD1 or TRBD2 (6 bases each). Trimming pared 0 bases from V and 0 bases from J, leaving 9 bases between. The length of the CDR3 is 17 residues. CDR1 LNHDA and CDR2 SQIVND come from the germline V gene (reference sequence). CDR3 nucleotides: TGTGCCAGTAGTATAGAGGGGGGCGTCTCTGGGGCCAACGTCCTGACTTTC. Amino acid sequence: CASSIEGGVSGANVLTF.

The chain combines TRBV7-9 with TRBJ1-1, with D possibly TRBD1 on 5 matching bases. Deletions cut 5 bases from V and 12 bases from J, with 13 bases between. The CDR3 is 11 amino acids. The germline V gene has CDR1 SEHNR and CDR2 FQNEAQ (reference sequence). CDR3 sequence (DNA): TGTGCCAGCAGCATCCTGGGACCCCCTTTCTTT. The encoded protein is CASSILGPPFF. The full variable domain, with the rest looked up from reference TRBV7-9 and TRBJ1-1, is DTGVSQNPRHKITKRGQNVTFRCDPISEHNRLYWYRQTLGQGPEFLTYFQNEAQLEKSRLLSDRFSAERPKGSFSTLEIQRTEQGDSAMYLCASSILGPPFFGQGTRLTVV.

The chain combines TRBV6-6 with TRBJ2-7; D remains ambiguous. The CDR3 is 14 residues long. V lost 5 bases to trimming and J lost 4 bases, with 15 bases between them. From germline, CDR1 is MNHNY and CDR2 SVGAGI (reference sequence). CDR3 DNA sequence: TGTGCCAGCAGTAAGGTCCAGCTTGCTTACGAGCAGTACTTC. It specifies CASSKVQLAYEQYF.

The chain recombines TRBV7-9 with TRBJ2-3, with 8 bases aligning to TRBD1. CDR3 length equals 14 residues. Trimming took 5 bases from V and 2 from J; bases not matched to a gene: 3. Germline V gives CDR1 SEHNR, CDR2 FQNEAQ (reference sequence). CDR3 DNA sequence: TGTGCCAGCAGCCGACAGGGGACCACAGATACGCAGTATTTT. Translation: CASSRQGTTDTQYF. Drawing the rest from reference TRBV7-9 and TRBJ2-3, the complete variable domain is DTGVSQNPRHKITKRGQNVTFRCDPISEHNRLYWYRQTLGQGPEFLTYFQNEAQLEKSRLLSDRFSAERPKGSFSTLEIQRTEQGDSAMYLCASSRQGTTDTQYFGPGTRLTVL.

The V gene is TRBV4-1, the J gene TRBJ2-5, with a weak D call TRBD1 (5 bases). V dropped 5 bases and J dropped 1 base, with 17 bases sitting between them. The CDR3 spans 16 residues. The germline V gene has CDR1 MGHRA and CDR2 YSYEKL. The CDR3 region is CASSLTPGLPQETQYF. In DNA, the CDR3 is TGCGCCAGCAGCTTAACTCCAGGGTTGCCCCAAGAGACCCAGTACTTC.

The chain recombines TRBV9 with TRBJ2-3; D ambiguous. The CDR3 runs to 15 residues. V shed 3 bases and J shed 0 bases, with 11 bases lying between them. Germline V gives CDR1 SGDLS, CDR2 YYNGEE. This chain's CDR3 is CASSAGLFSTDTQYF. The CDR3 region has the DNA TGTGCCAGCAGCGCCGGGCTTTTTAGCACAGATACGCAGTATTTT.

This clone was picked up one time. The chain carries TRBV27 and TRBJ1-2, with D maybe TRBD1 (5 bases). V was clipped by 8 bases and J by 1 base, with 11 bases between them. The CDR3 extends over 13 amino acids. Germline V gene lookup returns CDR1 MNHEY and CDR2 SMNVEV (reference sequence). The CDR3 spells CASSSGINYGYTF. DNA for the CDR3: TGTGCCAGCTCGTCAGGGATTAACTATGGCTACACCTTC.

The rearrangement joins TRBV7-9 to TRBJ2-1, with TRBD1 matching 10 bases. The CDR3 totals 14 residues. The J segment lost 7 bases and the V segment lost 5 bases, leaving 5 bases of the junction unmatched. Germline lookup yields CDR1 SEHNR and CDR2 FQNEAQ (reference sequence). The CDR3 sequence is CASSGDRGLNEQFF. The DNA for the CDR3 is TGTGCCAGCAGCGGGGACAGGGGACTGAATGAGCAGTTCTTC.

This clone was observed once. The CDR3 reads CASSRAGETLEQYF. As DNA, the CDR3 is TGTGCCAGCAGCCGGGCCGGGGAAACCCTCGAGCAGTACTTC. The J gene is TRBJ2-7, the V gene TRBV2; possibly TRBD2 for D (5 bases). The CDR3 is 14 amino acids. The V and J ends lost 6 bases and 6 bases respectively, with 18 bases between them. The germline V gene encodes CDR1 SNHLY and CDR2 FYNNEI. The whole variable domain, remainder taken from reference TRBV2 and TRBJ2-7, is EPEVTQTPSHQVTQMGQEVILRCVPISNHLYFYWYRQILGQKVEFLVSFYNNEISEKSEIFDDQFSVERPDGSNFTLKIRSTKLEDSAMYFCASSRAGETLEQYFGPGTRLTVT.

Comments on this clone: Other DNA sequences within the sample encode an identical CDR3. The rearrangement joins TRBV27 to TRBJ2-1, with D perhaps matching TRBD1 (6 bases). In germline, CDR1 is MNHEY, CDR2 SMNVEV (reference sequence). The CDR3 has 14 residues. V was trimmed by 3 bases and J by 5 bases, leaving 11 bases between them. CDR3 region: CASSLRTAHNEQFF. The CDR3 DNA is TGTGCCAGCAGTTTGAGGACAGCGCACAATGAGCAGTTCTTC.

This clone appeared once. Other nucleotide sequences in the sample specify the same CDR3. This chain connects TRBV7-9 to TRBJ2-7, with 10 bases identical to TRBD1. The CDR3 sequence is 15 residues long. Germline V gene lookup returns CDR1 SEHNR and CDR2 FQNEAQ (reference sequence). J gave up 4 bases and V 1 base, and 4 bases lay outside the gene matches. The CDR3 loop reads CASSLGRQGAYEQYF. The DNA for the CDR3 is TGTGCCAGCAGCTTAGGGAGACAGGGGGCTTACGAGCAGTACTTC.

The J gene is TRBJ2-7, the V gene TRBV11-3; 8 bases line up with TRBD1. V gave up 0 bases and J gave up 2 bases; unmatched junction bases: 9. The CDR3 loop spans 17 amino acids. CDR1 is SGHNT and CDR2 is YENEEA in the germline V gene. CDR3 nucleotides: TGTGCCAGCAGCTTAGATAGGAAGAGCAGGGGGCCCTACGAGCAGTACTTC. It yields the protein CASSLDRKSRGPYEQYF.

V usage is TRBV9 and J usage is TRBJ1-6; no reliable D call. There are 16 residues in the CDR3. Trimming left V 4 bases short and J 7 bases short, with 18 bases between. Germline V gives CDR1 SGDLS, CDR2 YYNGEE. The CDR3 DNA reads as TGTGCCAGCAGCCACAACGGAGGGCAGCTGAATTCACCCCTCCACTTT. This codes for CASSHNGGQLNSPLHF.

V is TRBV28 and J is TRBJ2-7, with a weak D call TRBD2 (5 bases). CDR1 is MDHEN, CDR2 SYDVKM, per germline. Trimming pared 7 bases from V and 3 bases from J, leaving 10 bases between. The CDR3 length is 12 residues. CDR3 in DNA: TGTGCCAGCAACCCGGGGAACTACGAGCAGTACTTC. Amino acids: CASNPGNYEQYF.

The V and J genes are TRBV10-3 and TRBJ2-1; D is unclear. Trimming pared 4 bases from V and 3 bases from J, leaving 7 bases between. This CDR3 region has 13 residues. In germline, CDR1 is ENHRY, CDR2 SYGVKD. The CDR3 sequence: CAISGPGYNEQFF. CDR3 nucleotides: TGTGCCATCAGTGGCCCGGGCTACAATGAGCAGTTCTTC.

With respect to this clone: Other DNA sequences of this sample code for an identical CDR3. The J gene is TRBJ2-7, the V gene TRBV7-9, with D uncertain. V lost 0 bases, J lost 4 bases, and 7 bases lay in between. Germline V gene lookup returns CDR1 SEHNR and CDR2 FQNEAQ (reference sequence). CDR3 length: 13 residues. CDR3 sequence: CASSLAVGYEQYF. CDR3 coding DNA: TGTGCCAGCAGCTTAGCTGTGGGATACGAGCAGTACTTC.

This chain connects TRBV11-2 to TRBJ2-7; D is possibly TRBD2 (5 bases). CDR1 and CDR2 (germline): SGHAT, FQNNGV. This CDR3 spans 16 amino acids. Trimming left V 1 base short and J 2 bases short, with 15 bases between. The CDR3 reads CASSLGEGGITYEQYF. The CDR3, as DNA: TGTGCCAGCAGCTTAGGAGAGGGCGGTATAACCTACGAGCAGTACTTC. Filled out from reference TRBV11-2 and TRBJ2-7, the complete variable domain reads EAGVAQSPRYKIIEKRQSVAFWCNPISGHATLYWYQQILGQGPKLLIQFQNNGVVDDSQLPKDRFSAERLKGVDSTLKIQPAKLEDSAVYLCASSLGEGGITYEQYFGPGTRLTVT.

This rearrangement joins TRBV6-6 to TRBJ1-4; 9 bases agree with TRBD1. Germline CDR1 reads MNHNY; CDR2 reads SVGAGI (reference sequence). The V gene end was trimmed by 5 bases and the J gene end by 7 bases; junction bases not matched to a gene: 5. The CDR3 spans 14 residues. CDR3 region: CASSQDRGGEKLFF. The CDR3 bases are TGTGCCAGCAGTCAGGACAGGGGAGGTGAAAAACTGTTTTTT.

The chain couples TRBV6-1 to TRBJ2-5; the match to TRBD1 covers 8 bases. The germline gives CDR1 MNHNS, CDR2 SASEGT. V trimming: 3 bases; J trimming: 0 bases; junction bases outside the gene matches: 12. The length of the CDR3 is 18 residues. The CDR3 sequence: CASSDVDRAWGYQETQYF. CDR3 nucleotide sequence: TGTGCCAGCAGTGACGTGGACAGGGCGTGGGGGTACCAAGAGACCCAGTACTTC.

The chain has TRBV27 and TRBJ2-1; tentatively, D is TRBD2 (5 bases). The CDR3 loop spans 14 amino acids. From germline, CDR1 is MNHEY and CDR2 SMNVEV (reference sequence). V was trimmed by 7 bases and J by 0 bases, leaving 10 bases between them. CDR3 nucleotides: TGTGCCAGCATGGGTGGGAGCTCCTACAATGAGCAGTTCTTC. It translates to CASMGGSSYNEQFF.

This clone turned up a few times. V gene TRBV7-9 combines with J gene TRBJ1-2; possibly TRBD1 for D (6 bases). Germline values: CDR1 SEHNR, CDR2 FQNEAQ (reference sequence). The CDR3 covers 15 residues. Trimming stripped 0 bases from V and 1 base from J, with 9 bases between. The CDR3 sequence: CASSLAGQSNYGYTF. DNA for the CDR3: TGTGCCAGCAGCTTAGCCGGACAGAGTAACTATGGCTACACCTTC.

The chain recombines TRBV6-1 with TRBJ1-6; D gene ambiguous. CDR1 is MNHNS and CDR2 is SASEGT in the germline V gene. V shed 2 bases and J shed 0 bases, with 8 bases lying between them. This CDR3 comprises 16 residues. CDR3 DNA: TGTGCCAGCAGTGAACACCCCTTCTCCTATAATTCACCCCTCCACTTT. Protein sequence: CASSEHPFSYNSPLHF.

This clone occurred a few times. V usage is TRBV9 and J usage is TRBJ2-2, with D unclear. There are 13 residues in the CDR3. Trimming stripped 1 base from V and 6 bases from J, with 7 bases between. Per germline, CDR1 SGDLS and CDR2 YYNGEE. DNA of the CDR3: TGTGCCAGCAGCGTACTCTCCGCCGGGGAGCTGTTTTTT. This gives the protein CASSVLSAGELFF.

The V call is TRBV2, the J call TRBJ1-2; the D gene is possibly TRBD1 (5 bases). Germline loops: CDR1 SNHLY, CDR2 FYNNEI. The CDR3 contains 11 residues. V lost 6 bases and J 7 bases, leaving 9 bases between the germline ends. CDR3 bases: TGTGCCAGCAGCCAGGGTGCTGGCTACACCTTC. Protein: CASSQGAGYTF.

This clone was counted a single time. The chain links TRBV7-9 to TRBJ1-5; tentatively, D is TRBD1 (5 bases). The CDR3 length is 15 residues. Germline-derived CDR1 and CDR2 are SEHNR and FQNEAQ (reference sequence). Trimming cost V 5 bases and J 0 bases, with 11 bases left between them. CDR3 loop: CASSPGGHSNQPQHF. DNA of the CDR3: TGTGCCAGCAGCCCCGGCGGACATAGCAATCAGCCCCAGCATTTT.

The chain couples TRBV5-6 to TRBJ2-7; D is undetermined. Germline CDR1 SGHDT, CDR2 YYEEEE. Trimming shortened V by 5 bases and J by 5 bases, and 23 bases separated the two germline ends. CDR3 length: 16 amino acids. CDR3 in DNA: TGTGCCAGCAGTACCGCGTTAGAAGGAACATTCAACGAGCAGTACTTC. This sequence encodes CASSTALEGTFNEQYF.

The chain couples TRBV7-2 to TRBJ2-7; D is ambiguous. The CDR3 length is 15 residues. Trimming shortened V by 1 base and J by 3 bases, and 13 bases separated the two germline ends. Germline V gene data show CDR1 as SGHTA and CDR2 as FQGNSA. The CDR3 here is CASSLVDSLVYEQYF. For the CDR3, the DNA is TGTGCCAGCAGCTTAGTAGACTCCCTAGTCTACGAGCAGTACTTC. The full variable domain, with the rest looked up from reference TRBV7-2 and TRBJ2-7, is GAGVSQSPSNKVTEKGKDVELRCDPISGHTALYWYRQSLGQGLEFLIYFQGNSAPDKSGLPSDRFSAERTGGSVSTLTIQRTQQEDSAVYLCASSLVDSLVYEQYFGPGTRLTVT.

The chain joins TRBV7-9 to TRBJ1-2, with 9 bases fitting TRBD1. V was clipped by 3 bases and J by 4 bases; unmatched bases: 15. Germline V gene lookup returns CDR1 SEHNR and CDR2 FQNEAQ (reference sequence). This CDR3 comprises 18 residues. The CDR3 DNA reads TGTGCCAGCAGCTTTACTGGACAGGGGATGATCGGAAGCTATGGCTACACCTTC. Its translation: CASSFTGQGMIGSYGYTF.

This chain links TRBV9 with TRBJ2-5, with TRBD1 identical over 9 bases. CDR3 length equals 14 residues. V was clipped by 4 bases and J by 7 bases; unmatched bases: 8. Germline V lookup: CDR1 SGDLS, CDR2 YYNGEE. Written as DNA, the CDR3 is TGTGCCAGCAGCCCTCGACAGGGGGTCCCGACCCAGTACTTC. The encoded protein is CASSPRQGVPTQYF.

The chain couples TRBV2 to TRBJ2-7; D assignment may be TRBD1 or TRBD2 (5 bases each). The CDR3 runs 13 residues. V lost 10 bases and J 2 bases, leaving 15 bases between the germline ends. The germline V gene has CDR1 SNHLY and CDR2 FYNNEI. The CDR3 loop reads CATGTETTYEQYF. The DNA of the CDR3 is TGTGCCACCGGGACCGAAACCACCTACGAGCAGTACTTC.